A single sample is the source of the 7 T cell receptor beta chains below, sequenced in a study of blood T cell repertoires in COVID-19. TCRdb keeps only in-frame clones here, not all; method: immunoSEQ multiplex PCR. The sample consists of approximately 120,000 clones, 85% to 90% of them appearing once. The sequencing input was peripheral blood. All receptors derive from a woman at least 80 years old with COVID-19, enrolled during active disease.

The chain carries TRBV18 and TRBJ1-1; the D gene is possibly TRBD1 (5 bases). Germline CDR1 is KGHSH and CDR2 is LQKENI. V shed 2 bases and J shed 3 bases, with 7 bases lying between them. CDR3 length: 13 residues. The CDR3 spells CASSPAQDTEAFF. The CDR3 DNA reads TGTGCCAGCTCACCAGCACAGGACACTGAAGCTTTCTTT.

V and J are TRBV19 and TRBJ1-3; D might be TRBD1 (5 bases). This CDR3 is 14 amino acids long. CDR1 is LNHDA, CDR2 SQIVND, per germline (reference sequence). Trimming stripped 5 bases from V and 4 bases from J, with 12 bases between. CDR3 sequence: CASSFGTQGNTIYF. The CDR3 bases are TGTGCCAGTAGTTTCGGGACTCAAGGAAACACCATATATTTT.

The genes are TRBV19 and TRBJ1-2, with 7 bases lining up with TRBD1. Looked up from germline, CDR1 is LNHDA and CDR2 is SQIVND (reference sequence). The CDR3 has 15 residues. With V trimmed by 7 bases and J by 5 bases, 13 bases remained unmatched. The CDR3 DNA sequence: TGTGCCAGTACCCAGTCTAAAGGGGGCGTTTATGGCTACACCTTC. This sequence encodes CASTQSKGGVYGYTF.

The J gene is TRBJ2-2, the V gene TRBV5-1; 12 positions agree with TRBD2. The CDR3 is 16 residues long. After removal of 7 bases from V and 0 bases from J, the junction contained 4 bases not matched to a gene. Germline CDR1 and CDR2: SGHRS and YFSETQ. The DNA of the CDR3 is TGCGCCAGCGAAGGGACTAGCGGGTCGAACACCGGGGAGCTGTTTTTT. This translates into CASEGTSGSNTGELFF.

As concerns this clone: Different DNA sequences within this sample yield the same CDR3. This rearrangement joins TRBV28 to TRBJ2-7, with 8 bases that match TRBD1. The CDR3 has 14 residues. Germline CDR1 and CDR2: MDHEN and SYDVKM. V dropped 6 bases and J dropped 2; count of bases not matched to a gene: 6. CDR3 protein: CASRSGTGPYEQYF. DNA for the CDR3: TGTGCCAGCAGGTCCGGGACAGGCCCCTACGAGCAGTACTTC.

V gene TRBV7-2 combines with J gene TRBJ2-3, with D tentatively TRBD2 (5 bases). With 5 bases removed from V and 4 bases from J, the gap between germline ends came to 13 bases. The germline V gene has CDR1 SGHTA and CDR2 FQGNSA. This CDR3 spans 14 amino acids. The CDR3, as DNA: TGTGCCAGCAGCCCCCGGAAGGGAGCAGATACGCAGTATTTT. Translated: CASSPRKGADTQYF.

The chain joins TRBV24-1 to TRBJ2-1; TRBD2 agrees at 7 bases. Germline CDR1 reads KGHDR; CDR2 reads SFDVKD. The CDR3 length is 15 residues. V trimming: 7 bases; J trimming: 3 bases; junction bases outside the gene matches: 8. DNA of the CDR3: TGTGCCACCAGCAGGAGGCTAGCGGACTACAATGAGCAGTTCTTC. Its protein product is CATSRRLADYNEQFF.